This TCR beta chain was retrieved from a study of T-cell memory formation after mild COVID-19 (TCRdb year 2021). Study-level background: Most TCR sequence clusters were specific to one of the two donors. The cohort comprised two young, previously healthy adult volunteers, one female and one male. Longitudinal TCRalpha and TCRbeta repertoire sequencing tracked T-cell clones expanding and contracting after mild COVID-19 in a couple of donors.

The run used an Illumina NovaSeq 6000. TCRalpha and TCRbeta cDNA libraries were built by 5'RACE with constant-segment primers, adding sample barcodes and unique molecular identifiers. RNA was extracted from every sample with Trizol reagent. Libraries were amplified in two PCR steps, with a second sample barcode and Illumina TruSeq adapters added in the second step. The libraries were sequenced on an Illumina NovaSeq using 2 x 150 bp paired-end reads. Per the authors' processing: The reads were demultiplexed and collapsed into UMI-guided consensus sequences using migec v1.2.7. With mixcr v2.1.11, UMI consensuses were aligned to TRA and TRB V and J templates and assembled into clonotypes. A clonotype was counted as expanded or contracted only if both edgeR and NoisET called the change significant, with noise models trained on biological replicates. For edgeR calls, the thresholds were a false discovery rate-adjusted p below 0.01 and a log2 fold-change of 1. As an exploratory analysis of dynamics, max-normalized trajectories of the 1000 most abundant clonotypes were examined by PCA with hierarchical clustering. Separately sequenced CD4+ and CD8+ repertoires were used to assign a CD4 or CD8 phenotype to each responding clone. The raw public reads went through TCRdb reprocessing: fastp at Q25, MiXCR clone calling, in-frame beta chains kept. Rows with a matching CDR3 protein are joined into one entry that keeps the most common DNA and genes. The V and J calls shown here were made by TCRdb, not taken from the authors' results. A total of about 430,000 distinct CDR3 sequences appear in this sample, less than 25% of them only once. The ten largest clones add up to around 8.8% of the sample.

The germline V gene (reference sequence) provides CDR1 LNHDA and CDR2 SQIVND. V is cut back by 5 bases and J by 9 bases, with 14 bases in the junction unmatched. From the cysteine through the phenylalanine, the CDR3 covers 17 amino acids. Only the CDR3 part of the read is kept: 51 bases, read in frame from the first base. Ficoll-Paque density gradient centrifugation was used to isolate PBMCs. Only a few counts were recorded for this clonotype. The clone's antigen remains unknown. Per-base quality was not reported, and no clone a single base away is much larger than it. The study at large found these results: Contracting CD4+ clones were located mainly in the CM and EM memory subsets, whereas CD8+ clones were found to be enriched in EMRA. SARS-CoV-2 specificity was not confirmed for the second-wave clones peaking on day 37. From day 15 to 85, contracting clones showed balanced CD4/CD8 phenotypes, whereas a second wave of clones that expanded from day 15 to 37 leaned towards CD4+. The detection of some responding clones in pre-infection memory suggests that pre-existing cross-reactive memory T cells joined the SARS-CoV-2 response. Only a couple of mild cases were covered by the study, and larger cohorts that include severe cases with pre-infection samples were considered necessary.

Sequences were obtained from PBMCs or a T cell subset sorted from them (not recorded which). The rearranged segments are TRBV19 and TRBJ2-1; TRBD2 aligns with 12 central bases. This TCR derives from an adult woman who had mild COVID-19 (a few samples of this study predate the infection). The sample titles of this study are shuffled in the database, so cell type and time point are left out; the donor was told from shared clones. Here the CDR3 is given as CASSPWGLAGPMGEQFF. The nucleotides read TGTGCCAGTAGTCCTTGGGGACTAGCGGGTCCGATGGGTGAGCAGTTCTTC. With the portions outside the CDR3 filled from the reference TRBV19 and TRBJ2-1 genes, the complete variable region becomes DGGITQSPKYLFRKEGQNVTLSCEQNLNHDAMYWYRQDPGQGLRLIYYSQIVNDFQKGDIAEGYSVSREKKESFPLTVTSAQKNPTAFYLCASSPWGLAGPMGEQFFGPGTRLTVL.